This T cell receptor beta chain was documented in a study of T-cell reconstitution after alpha-beta-depleted transplantation in children. Findings and limits, study-wide: Where alpha-beta T cells came from about two months after transplant was reportedly several hundred expanded graft clones. Fresh T-cell production supplied most of the T-cell counts and diversity seen one year after transplant. From surviving recipient T cells and thymic progenitors came the high day-60 TCRbeta diversity observed in some patients.

As for this clonotype: Its specificity is not known.

CDR3 length: 16 residues. After removal of 7 bases from V and 2 bases from J, the junction contained 10 bases not matched to a gene. In germline, CDR1 is MNHNS, CDR2 SASEGT. TCRbeta library construction was performed incorporating unique molecular identifiers. From the PCR reads, TCRdb called clonotypes with MiXCR, one entry per CDR3 protein. The sample includes about 58,000 distinct CDR3 sequences, about 40% of them seen just once. This sample comprised PBMCs, mostly from graft donor cells, obtained 360 days after TCRalphabeta/CD19-depleted stem cell transplant. The sequence was obtained from a male patient under 18 who had a stem cell transplant for acute lymphoblastic leukemia, so the T cells may come from the graft donor. V gene TRBV6-1 combines with J gene TRBJ2-1; the match to TRBD2 covers 8 bases. CDR3 sequence (DNA): TGTGCCAGCACCTCCCTAGGGGGACTAGCCTACAATGAGCAGTTCTTC. Residues: CASTSLGGLAYNEQFF.